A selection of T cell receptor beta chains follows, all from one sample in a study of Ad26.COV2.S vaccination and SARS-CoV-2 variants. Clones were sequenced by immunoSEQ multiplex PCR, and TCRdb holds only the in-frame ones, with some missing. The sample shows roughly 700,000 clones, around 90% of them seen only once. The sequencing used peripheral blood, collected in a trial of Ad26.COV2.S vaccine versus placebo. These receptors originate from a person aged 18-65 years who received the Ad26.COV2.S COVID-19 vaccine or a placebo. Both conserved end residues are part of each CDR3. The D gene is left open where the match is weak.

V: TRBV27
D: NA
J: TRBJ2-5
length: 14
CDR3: CASSLVGRGETQYF
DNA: TGTGCCAGCAGTTTAGTGGGCAGAGGGGAGACCCAGTACTTC

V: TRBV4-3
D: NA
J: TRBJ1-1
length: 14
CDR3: CASSQDGGARGAFF
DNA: TGCGCCAGCAGCCAAGATGGGGGGGCGAGGGGAGCTTTCTTT

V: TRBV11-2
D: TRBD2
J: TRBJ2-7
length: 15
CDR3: CASSSTGTSFYEQYF
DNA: TGTGCCAGCAGTTCTACCGGGACTAGCTTCTACGAGCAGTACTTC

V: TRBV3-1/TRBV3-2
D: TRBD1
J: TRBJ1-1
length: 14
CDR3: CASSGNRGNTEAFF
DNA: TGTGCCAGCAGCGGAAACAGGGGGAACACTGAAGCTTTCTTT

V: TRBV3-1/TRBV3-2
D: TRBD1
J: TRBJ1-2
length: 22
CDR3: CASSPEGASPRKGFYRGYGYTF
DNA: TGTGCCAGCAGCCCTGAGGGGGCGAGTCCAAGGAAAGGGTTCTACAGGGGCTATGGCTACACCTTC

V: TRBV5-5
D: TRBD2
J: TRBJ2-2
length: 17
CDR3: CASSLELAGASTGELFF
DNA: TGTGCCAGCAGCTTGGAGCTAGCGGGGGCCAGTACCGGGGAGCTGTTTTTT

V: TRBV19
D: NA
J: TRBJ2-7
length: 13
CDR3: CASSPAQGSEQYF
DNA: TGTGCCAGTAGTCCTGCCCAGGGAAGCGAGCAGTACTTC

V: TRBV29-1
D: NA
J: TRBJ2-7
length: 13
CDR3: CSVEEGQGPEQYF
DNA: TGCAGCGTTGAAGAGGGGCAGGGCCCCGAGCAGTACTTC

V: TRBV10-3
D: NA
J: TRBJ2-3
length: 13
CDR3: CAISFTETDTQYF
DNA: TGTGCCATCAGCTTCACCGAAACGGATACGCAGTATTTT

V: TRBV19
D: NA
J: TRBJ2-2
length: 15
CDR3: CASSVAAATTGELFF
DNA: TGTGCCAGTAGTGTGGCAGCTGCGACCACCGGGGAGCTGTTTTTT

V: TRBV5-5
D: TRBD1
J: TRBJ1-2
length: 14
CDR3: CASSPRTGPYGYTF
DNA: TGTGCCAGCAGCCCCCGGACAGGGCCCTATGGCTACACCTTC